The 5 T cell receptor beta chains below were found in one sample sequenced in a study of T cell changes during pregnancy in multiple sclerosis. Libraries were prepared by immunoSEQ multiplex PCR; TCRdb keeps only in-frame clonotypes and omits some of them. The table includes nearly 110,000 clones, about 90% detected once. Sequenced material: peripheral blood, taken before pregnancy. The receptors were gathered from a female donor with multiple sclerosis, enrolled in a pregnancy study.

The rearrangement links TRBV30 to TRBJ2-1; TRBD1 matches at 7 bases. CDR3 length equals 13 residues. The germline V gene has CDR1 GTSNPN and CDR2 SVGIG (reference sequence). V dropped 2 bases and J dropped 9; count of bases not matched to a gene: 7. The CDR3, as DNA: TGTGCCTGGAGTTCGACAGGGTTCACTGAGCAGTTCTTC. The encoded protein is CAWSSTGFTEQFF.

The chain recombines TRBV28 with TRBJ2-7; TRBD2 is a possible D gene (6 bases). Germline V gene data show CDR1 as MDHEN and CDR2 as SYDVKM. The V end lost 8 bases, the J end lost 5 bases, and 19 bases lay between the germline ends. The CDR3 runs to 14 residues. The CDR3 is CASGPGASRNEQYF. The DNA for the CDR3 is TGTGCCAGCGGTCCGGGAGCCAGCCGGAACGAGCAGTACTTC.

CDR3 DNA sequence: TGTGCCAGCAGCGTCCTCGGCCGATCGGGAGATACGCAGTATTTT. Residues: CASSVLGRSGDTQYF. The chain carries TRBV9 and TRBJ2-3; no clear D gene. This CDR3 contains 15 residues. CDR1 is SGDLS, CDR2 YYNGEE, per germline. V was clipped by 2 bases and J by 5 bases, with 15 bases between them.

The chain has TRBV9 and TRBJ1-2, with D perhaps TRBD1 (6 bases). Germline lookup yields CDR1 SGDLS and CDR2 YYNGEE. This CDR3 has 16 amino acids. V gave up 0 bases and J gave up 7 bases, with 19 bases separating them. The CDR3 region is CASSVESRGSLGGYTF. As DNA, the CDR3 is TGTGCCAGCAGCGTAGAATCCAGGGGCAGTTTAGGTGGCTACACCTTC.

J is TRBJ1-2 and V is TRBV9; D possibly corresponds to TRBD1 (5 bases). The V gene's germline CDR1 is SGDLS and CDR2 YYNGEE. V dropped 0 bases and J dropped 4 bases, with 19 bases sitting between them. The CDR3 loop spans 17 amino acids. The DNA of the CDR3 is TGTGCCAGCAGCGTAGGTTCGGCAGGGTTTAAATCCTATGGCTACACCTTC. Amino acid sequence: CASSVGSAGFKSYGYTF.